This record covers a single T cell receptor beta chain. Its antigen is undetermined. The data belong to a study of T cells in localized non-small cell lung cancer. Findings of the study overall: Because only a single region of the tumor was sequenced, heterogeneity remains possible.

The repertoire was sequenced with immunoSEQ multiplex PCR; TCRdb's copy has only in-frame clones and lacks some. The sample includes 25,000 or so clones, roughly 88% seen only once; the top ten take roughly 6.2%. The source material was PBMCs, sampled before any cancer treatment. This receptor was taken from a man aged 40-75 years with stage II lung adenocarcinoma.

CDR3 DNA sequence: TGTGCCAGCAGTGAATTAACTAGCGGGGCCGGGGGTGAGCAGTTCTTC. Translating gives CASSELTSGAGGEQFF. The chain couples TRBV25-1 to TRBJ2-1, with 10 nucleotides matching TRBD2. Trimming at V came to 1 base and at J to 9 bases, leaving 9 bases not matched to a gene. The CDR3 totals 16 residues. Germline V gene sequence: CDR1 MGHDK, CDR2 SYGVNS.